Listed below are T cell receptor beta chains from one sample, sequenced in a study of cytomegalovirus exposure and HLA in healthy donors. The protocol was immunoSEQ multiplex PCR, while the TCRdb copy is restricted to in-frame clones and leaves out a portion. The sample lists approximately 150,000 clones, roughly 79% occurring once. Material: PBMCs. These receptors came from a woman aged 45-65 years in good health and CMV-seronegative. The conserved cysteine and the conserved F or W are not part of the CDR3 here. Fields, in order: CDR3 protein, V gene, J gene.

CDR3: ASSVGRNLYEQY
V: TRBV2
J: TRBJ2-7

CDR3: ASSREAGDRNTEAF
V: TRBV5-1
J: TRBJ1-1

CDR3: ASVGGNIYEQY
V: TRBV27
J: TRBJ2-7

CDR3: ASSYVAGANVLT
V: TRBV5-1
J: TRBJ2-6

CDR3: ASSASGGAAETQY
V: TRBV9
J: TRBJ2-5

CDR3: ASSSLAGGPDTQY
V: TRBV7-3
J: TRBJ2-3

CDR3: ASSQVAGGPQETQY
V: TRBV4-1
J: TRBJ2-5

CDR3: ASPTWDRETYEQY
V: TRBV11-1
J: TRBJ2-7

CDR3: ASSQDWRNSGNTIY
V: TRBV4-3
J: TRBJ1-3

CDR3: ASSFPGTGASQPQH
V: TRBV28
J: TRBJ1-5

CDR3: ASSLRLDTQY
V: TRBV11-2
J: TRBJ2-3

CDR3: ASSAGGETGELF
V: TRBV6-4
J: TRBJ2-2

CDR3: ASSLGGTSAETQY
V: TRBV28
J: TRBJ2-5

CDR3: AWSTGTDYQPQH
V: TRBV30
J: TRBJ1-5

CDR3: ASSPVGSREGQETQY
V: TRBV18
J: TRBJ2-5

CDR3: ASGSTPLASSYNEQF
V: TRBV12-5
J: TRBJ2-1

CDR3: ASSQLRGPPGYTIY
V: TRBV4-2
J: TRBJ1-3

CDR3: ASSSTDSTEAF
V: TRBV7-7
J: TRBJ1-1

CDR3: SSSYPGSPLH
V: TRBV7-9
J: TRBJ1-6

CDR3: AISAGDSYNSPLH
V: TRBV10-3
J: TRBJ1-6

CDR3: ASSLSRTSGYEQY
V: TRBV27
J: TRBJ2-7

CDR3: ASRPLAQNTGELF
V: TRBV6-6
J: TRBJ2-2

CDR3: ASNFDRGAEAF
V: TRBV7-9
J: TRBJ1-1

CDR3: ASSQDFGDRGYEQY
V: TRBV4-3
J: TRBJ2-7

CDR3: ASSLPGYSYEQY
V: TRBV28
J: TRBJ2-7

CDR3: ASSQDGSGQGRSYGYT
V: TRBV4-1
J: TRBJ1-2

CDR3: ASSLGQPYNSPLH
V: TRBV5-1
J: TRBJ1-6

CDR3: ASSSYSTTNEKLF
V: TRBV5-6
J: TRBJ1-4

CDR3: ASNERGSLSYNEQF
V: TRBV5-1
J: TRBJ2-1